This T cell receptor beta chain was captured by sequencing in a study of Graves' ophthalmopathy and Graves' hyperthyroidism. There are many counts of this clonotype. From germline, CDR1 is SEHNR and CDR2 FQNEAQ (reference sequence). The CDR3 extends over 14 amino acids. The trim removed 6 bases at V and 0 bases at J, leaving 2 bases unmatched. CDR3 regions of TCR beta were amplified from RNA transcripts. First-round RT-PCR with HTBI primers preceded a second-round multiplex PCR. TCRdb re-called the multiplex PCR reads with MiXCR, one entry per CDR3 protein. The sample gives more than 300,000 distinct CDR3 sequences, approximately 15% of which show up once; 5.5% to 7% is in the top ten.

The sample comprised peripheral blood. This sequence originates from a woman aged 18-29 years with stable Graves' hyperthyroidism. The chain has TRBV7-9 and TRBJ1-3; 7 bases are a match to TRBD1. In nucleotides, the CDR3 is TGTGCCAGCAGGGGGACAGTCTCTGGAAACACCATATATTTT. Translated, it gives CASRGTVSGNTIYF.